This TCR beta chain was sequenced during a study of blood T cell repertoires in COVID-19. Study in general: There were acute and convalescent COVID-19 samples, and they came from the United States, Italy and Spain. Sample material is recorded as cDNA or gDNA derived from T cells, B-cell-depleted T cells, or PBMCs.

Clinical histories supplied by participants themselves formed the basis of cohort assignment. Per the authors' pipeline: Estimated nucleated cell counts came from reference gene primer amplification. Generated by immunoSEQ multiplex PCR, the TCRdb table keeps only in-frame clones and is missing some. That table is the source of V, J and clone size, and D and trimming were worked out from the DNA. The repertoire holds 200,000 to 250,000 clones, with roughly four fifths as singletons. The CDR3 sequence is 16 residues long. CDR1 is LGHNA and CDR2 is YNFKEQ in the germline V gene. The V and J ends lost 0 bases and 5 bases respectively, with 14 bases between them.

The gene calls are TRBV4-2 and TRBJ1-3; D remains ambiguous. This TCR derives from a man in his forties who had recovered from COVID-19. The sequenced sample was PBMCs or T cells enriched from blood (not recorded which). The CDR3 DNA follows: TGTGCCAGCAGCCAAGACCTGGTTGGCGGTAGAAACACCATATATTTT. Translating gives CASSQDLVGGRNTIYF.